This T cell receptor beta chain was documented in a study of cytomegalovirus exposure and HLA in healthy donors. PCR employed 60 Vbeta and 13 Jbeta primers. Sequenced by immunoSEQ multiplex PCR; TCRdb stores in-frame clones only, minus some. In the table there are more than 150,000 clones, more than 60% of which are singletons. The donors were healthy bone marrow donors. The CDR3 is 13 residues long. The germline CDR1 and CDR2 sequences are SQVTM and ANQGSEA. Study-wide results and caveats: Cytomegalovirus association was assigned to about 150 TCR beta chains.

As concerns this clone: The antigen is not known.

V usage is TRBV29-1 and J usage is TRBJ2-5, with TRBD2 as a possible D gene (5 bases). The J call may be in error: the DNA end matches TRBJ2-7 better. The sample comprised PBMCs. This TCR came from a man aged 18 to 35 in good health and CMV-seronegative. As DNA, the CDR3 is TGCAGCGTTGAAGAACTAGGAACCTACGAGCAGTACTTC. Its protein is CSVEELGTYEQYF.